This T cell receptor (beta chain) is drawn from a study of cytomegalovirus exposure and HLA in healthy donors. Study-level findings and limits: Researchers reported in a later analysis that a missense DCLRE1C variant was tied to TCR beta V- and J-gene trimming. What TCR beta sequences reportedly achieved was accurate prediction of HLA-A and HLA-B alleles in most subjects. By HLA locus, TCR association rates varied in a later analysis, with DRB1 showing the most and HLA-C the fewest.

Comments on this clone: Its target is not known.

PCR involved 60 Vbeta and 13 Jbeta primers. TCRdb keeps only in-frame clones here, not all; method: immunoSEQ multiplex PCR. The sample holds 60,000 or so clones, around three quarters seen once. Germline CDR1 SGHTA, CDR2 FQGNSA. This CDR3 region has 15 residues. The V end lost 3 bases, the J end lost 1 base, and 10 bases lay between the germline ends. The receptor comes from a woman between 35 and 50 years old in good health and CMV-seropositive. V is TRBV7-2 and J is TRBJ1-3; weak D call: TRBD1 (5 bases). What was sequenced was PBMCs. CDR3 in amino acids: CASSLMGGSGNTIYF. Written as DNA, the CDR3 is TGTGCCAGCAGCTTGATGGGGGGATCTGGAAACACCATATATTTT.